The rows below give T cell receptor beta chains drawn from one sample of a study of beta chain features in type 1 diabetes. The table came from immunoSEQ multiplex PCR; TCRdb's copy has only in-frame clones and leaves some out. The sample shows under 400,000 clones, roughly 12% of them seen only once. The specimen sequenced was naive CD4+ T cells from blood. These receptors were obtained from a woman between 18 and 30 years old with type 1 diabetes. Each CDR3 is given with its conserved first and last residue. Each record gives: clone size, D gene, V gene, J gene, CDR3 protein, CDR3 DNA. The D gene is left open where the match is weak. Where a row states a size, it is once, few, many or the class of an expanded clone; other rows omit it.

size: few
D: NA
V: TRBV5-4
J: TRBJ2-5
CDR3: CASSTGVAETQYF
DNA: TGTGCCAGCAGCACCGGGGTAGCGGAGACCCAGTACTTC

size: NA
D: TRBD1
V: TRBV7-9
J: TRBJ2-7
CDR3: CASSSRGTGGHEQYF
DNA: TGTGCCAGCAGCTCTCGAGGGACAGGGGGCCACGAGCAGTACTTC

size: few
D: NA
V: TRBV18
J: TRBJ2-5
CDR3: CASSPQVEETQYF
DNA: TGTGCCAGCTCACCCCAGGTAGAAGAGACCCAGTACTTC

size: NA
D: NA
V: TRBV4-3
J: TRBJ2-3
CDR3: CASSQSAADTQYF
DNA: TGCGCCAGCAGCCAGAGCGCGGCAGATACGCAGTATTTT

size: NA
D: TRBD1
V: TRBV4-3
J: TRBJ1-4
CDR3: CASSQTGGKEKLFF
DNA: TGCGCCAGCAGCCAAACAGGGGGAAAGGAAAAACTGTTTTTT

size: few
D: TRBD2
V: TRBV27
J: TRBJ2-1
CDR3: CASRIAGGYEQFF
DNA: TGTGCCAGCAGAATAGCGGGAGGCTACGAGCAGTTCTTC

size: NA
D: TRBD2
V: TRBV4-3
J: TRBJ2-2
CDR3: CASSLGVAGPAGELFF
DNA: TGCGCCAGCAGCCTCGGGGTAGCGGGACCCGCCGGGGAGCTGTTTTTT

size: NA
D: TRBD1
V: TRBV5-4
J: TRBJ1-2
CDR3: CASSSGQGNGYTF
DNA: TGTGCCAGCAGCTCCGGACAGGGAAATGGCTACACCTTC

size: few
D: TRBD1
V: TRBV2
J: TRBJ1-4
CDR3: CASSQGAGNEKLFF
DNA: TGTGCCAGCAGTCAGGGGGCCGGTAATGAAAAACTGTTTTTT

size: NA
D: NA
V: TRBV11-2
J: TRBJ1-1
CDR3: CASSPFTGTPEAFF
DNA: TGTGCCAGCAGCCCCTTTACCGGGACACCTGAAGCTTTCTTT

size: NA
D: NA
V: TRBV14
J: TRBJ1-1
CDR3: CASSQVANTEAFF
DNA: TGTGCCAGCAGCCAAGTGGCGAACACTGAAGCTTTCTTT

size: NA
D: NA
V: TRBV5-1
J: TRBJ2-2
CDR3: CASKRGTENTGELFF
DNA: TGCGCCAGCAAGCGCGGGACCGAAAACACCGGGGAGCTGTTTTTT

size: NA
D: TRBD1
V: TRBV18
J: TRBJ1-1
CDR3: CASSQGQLYTEAFF
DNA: TGTGCCAGCTCACAGGGACAGCTTTACACTGAAGCTTTCTTT

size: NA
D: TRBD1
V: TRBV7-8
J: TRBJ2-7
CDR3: CASSHPTGSRHEQYF
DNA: TGTGCCAGCAGCCACCCGACAGGGTCCCGCCACGAGCAGTACTTC

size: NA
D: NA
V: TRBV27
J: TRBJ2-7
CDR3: CASTDSSYEQYF
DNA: TGTGCCAGCACTGACAGTAGCTACGAGCAGTACTTC

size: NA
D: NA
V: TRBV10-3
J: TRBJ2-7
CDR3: CATEGASYEQYF
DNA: TGTGCCACGGAGGGGGCCTCCTACGAGCAGTACTTC

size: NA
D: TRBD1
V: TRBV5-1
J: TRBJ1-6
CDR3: CASSPQGVTGDNSPLHF
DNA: TGCGCCAGCAGCCCCCAAGGGGTGACAGGGGATAATTCACCCCTCCACTTT

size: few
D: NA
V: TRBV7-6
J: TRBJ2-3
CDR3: CASSRGALDTQYF
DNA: TGTGCCAGCAGCCGGGGGGCCTTAGATACGCAGTATTTT

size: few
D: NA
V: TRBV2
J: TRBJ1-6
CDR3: CASRRVESPLHF
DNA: TGTGCCTCCAGGAGGGTAGAGTCACCCCTCCACTTT

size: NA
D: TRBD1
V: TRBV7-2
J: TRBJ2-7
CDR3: CASSSTGTDSYEQYF
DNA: TGTGCCAGCAGCTCAACCGGGACAGACTCCTACGAGCAGTACTTC